The TCR beta chain under discussion was sequenced for a study of T-cell reconstitution after alpha-beta-depleted transplantation in children. Findings of the study overall: About two months after transplant, alpha-beta T cells reportedly came from several hundred expanded graft clones. Once a year had passed after transplant, T-cell counts and diversity came mostly from newly produced T cells. After transplant, high TCRbeta diversity at day 60 in some patients arose from surviving recipient T cells and thymic progenitors.

During its preparation, the TCRbeta library received unique molecular identifiers. Via MiXCR, TCRdb re-called the PCR reads, giving one row per CDR3 protein. The repertoire consists of about 980,000 distinct CDR3 sequences, with about 26% occurring once and the leading ten covering under 30%. Trimming stripped 3 bases from V and 9 bases from J, with 15 bases between. The CDR3 sequence is 13 residues long. Concerning this clonotype itself: Its antigen is currently unknown.

This material consisted of PBMCs, mostly from graft donor cells, taken 360 days after TCRalphabeta/CD19-depleted stem cell transplant. The chain carries TRBV12-3 or TRBV12-4 and TRBJ2-7, with D unclear. The sequence was collected from a boy under two years old who had a stem cell transplant for SCID, so the T cells may come from the graft donor. CDR3 protein: CASSFRVAVGQYF. The CDR3 nucleotides are TGTGCCAGCAGTTTTCGTGTGGCGGTAGGGCAGTACTTC.